This T cell receptor (beta chain) was recorded in a study of technical replicates of blood from a few donors. Data came from immunoSEQ multiplex PCR; TCRdb stores just in-frame clones and leaves some out. The sample holds over 50,000 clones, approximately 94% seen once. The germline V gene encodes CDR1 SQVTM and CDR2 ANQGSEA. The CDR3 consists of 19 residues. V lost 4 bases, J lost 5 bases, and 23 bases stayed unmatched. The gene calls are TRBV29-1 and TRBJ2-3; TRBD2 matches at 8 bases. Sample: T cells isolated from PBMCs. This TCR came from a human donor in good health. CDR3 residues: CSVGGSPSSGRTVIDTQYF. CDR3 in DNA: TGCAGCGTTGGAGGGAGCCCAAGCAGCGGGAGAACTGTGATAGATACGCAGTATTTT.